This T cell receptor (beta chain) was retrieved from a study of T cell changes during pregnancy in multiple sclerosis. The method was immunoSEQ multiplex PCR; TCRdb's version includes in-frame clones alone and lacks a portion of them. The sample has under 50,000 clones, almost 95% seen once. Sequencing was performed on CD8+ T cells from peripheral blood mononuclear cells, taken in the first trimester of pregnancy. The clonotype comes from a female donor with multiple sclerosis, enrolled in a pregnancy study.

CDR3 protein: CASGTSGSKTLFF. The DNA of the CDR3 is TGTGCCAGCGGGACTAGCGGGAGTAAGACGCTCTTCTTC. J is TRBJ2-1 and V is TRBV28, with 14 bases lining up with TRBD2. Germline values: CDR1 MDHEN, CDR2 SYDVKM. The junction had 10 bases not matched to a gene; V was cut back by 8 bases and J by 16 bases. The length of the CDR3 is 13 residues.